This T cell receptor beta chain was sequenced for a study of blood T cell repertoires in COVID-19. Study-wide background: Sites across the United States, Italy and Spain contributed samples from acute and convalescent COVID-19. Sample material is recorded as cDNA or gDNA derived from T cells, B-cell-depleted T cells, or PBMCs.

The V gene's germline CDR1 is SEHNR and CDR2 FQNEAQ (reference sequence). The CDR3 is 16 residues long. V shed 3 bases and J 7 bases; nucleotides not matched to a gene: 11. Donors were grouped by their self-reported clinical history. In Cohort 3, a recovered donor had either two negative PCRs, clearance, or symptom resolution. Assay: immunoSEQ multiplex PCR; the TCRdb copy retains only in-frame clones and omits some. The sample lists roughly 220,000 clones, roughly four fifths seen once, with 15% in the top ten. The sample consisted of PBMCs or T cells enriched from blood (not recorded which). The receptor was isolated from a man aged 40-55 years who had recovered from COVID-19. The chain is built from TRBV7-9 and TRBJ2-1; the match to TRBD1 covers 8 bases. The CDR3 nucleotides are TGTGCCAGCAGCTTGGTTTCAGGGGGCTATAGGAATGAGCAGTTCTTC. Translating gives CASSLVSGGYRNEQFF.